The next 4 T cell receptor beta chains were all read from a single sample in a study of CD8+CD57+ T cells in acquired aplastic anemia. Using genomic DNA as the template, TCR beta VDJ and CDR3 profiling was carried out. TCRdb passed the reads through MiXCR, listing each CDR3 protein once. The top ten clones hold around 3% of a sample with some 180,000 distinct CDR3 sequences, under 55% of them seen once. Sequencing was carried out using sorted CD4+, CD8+, or CD8+CD57+ T cells (not recorded which) from PBMCs. The source of these receptors is a human donor in good health.

In this sample, this clonotype turned up many times. V and J are TRBV5-8 and TRBJ1-1; TRBD1 aligns across 8 bases. J was trimmed by 11 bases and V by 4 bases; bases with no gene match: 7. Germline V lookup: CDR1 SGHTS, CDR2 YDEGEE. The CDR3 is made up of 12 amino acids. CDR3 amino acids: CASSLTGGYAFF. As DNA, the CDR3 is TGTGCCAGCAGCCTCACAGGGGGATACGCTTTCTTT.

The chain couples TRBV15 to TRBJ2-5; tentatively, D is TRBD2 (5 bases). The CDR3 totals 13 residues. Germline V CDR1 and CDR2: LNHNV, YYDKDF (reference sequence). Trimming cost V 0 bases and J 3 bases, with 5 bases left between them. CDR3 loop: CATSREAEETQYF. CDR3 coding DNA: TGTGCCACCAGCAGAGAAGCGGAAGAGACCCAGTACTTC.

The rearrangement links TRBV7-3 to TRBJ2-1; TRBD2 matches 13 bases. Germline CDR1 is SGHTA and CDR2 is FQGTGA. J lost 12 bases, V lost 5 bases, and 13 bases had no gene match. This CDR3 spans 16 amino acids. In nucleotides, the CDR3 is TGTGCCAGCAGCCTGGGACTAGCGGGACCGGCAGATACGCAGTTCTTC. It is translated as CASSLGLAGPADTQFF.

In this sample, this clonotype turned up many times. V is TRBV9 and J is TRBJ2-3; no clear D gene. Germline CDR1 reads SGDLS; CDR2 reads YYNGEE. V lost 0 bases to trimming and J lost 0 bases, with 14 bases between them. CDR3 length equals 17 residues. CDR3 amino acids: CASSVGADPVSTDTQYF. The CDR3 bases are TGTGCCAGCAGCGTAGGGGCGGATCCTGTTAGCACAGATACGCAGTATTTT. Variable domain in full (rest from reference TRBV9 and TRBJ2-3): DSGVTQTPKHLITATGQRVTLRCSPRSGDLSVYWYQQSLDQGLQFLIQYYNGEERAKGNILERFSAQQFPDLHSELNLSSLELGDSALYFCASSVGADPVSTDTQYFGPGTRLTVL.